This TCR beta chain was sequenced during a study of blood T cell repertoires in COVID-19. The V end was cut by 1 base, the J end by 4 bases, with 10 bases between. The CDR3 is 14 amino acids. Per the germline V gene, CDR1 is LGHDT and CDR2 is YNNKEL (reference sequence). Profiled with immunoSEQ multiplex PCR; TCRdb holds only in-frame clones, not every one. Seen here are a few hundred thousand clones, 80% to 90% observed once, and the top ten hold 1%. The sequenced sample consisted of peripheral blood. The TCR sequence derives from a man aged 50 or older with active or convalescent COVID-19. This chain connects TRBV3-1 (or the pseudogene TRBV3-2) to TRBJ1-1; D is unresolved. Written as DNA, the CDR3 is TGTGCCAGCAGCCAAGCCCACACCAGCACTGAAGCTTTCTTT. This translates into CASSQAHTSTEAFF.